The clone carrying this T cell receptor beta chain was seen just once. TCRdb reprocessed the multiplex PCR reads via MiXCR and lists one record per CDR3 protein. This sample has fewer than 140,000 distinct CDR3 sequences, with more than 30% found just once. This entry comes from a study of breast tumors, draining lymph nodes, adjacent tissues. Samples came from axillary lymph nodes draining the breast cancer. This TCR was sampled from a female donor with breast cancer. Some clones in this sample may be carry-over from other donors' samples. Material: axillary lymph node tissue.

CDR3 sequence: CASNSASGGADYNEQFF. DNA for the CDR3: TGTGCCAGCAACTCCGCTAGCGGGGGGGCCGACTACAATGAGCAGTTCTTC. The rearrangement joins TRBV11-3 to TRBJ2-1; 12 bases match TRBD2. CDR3 length: 17 residues. Germline CDR1 reads SGHNT; CDR2 reads YENEEA. J was trimmed by 3 bases and V by 7 bases; bases with no gene match: 10.